The rows below give T cell receptor beta chains drawn from one sample of a study of blood T cell repertoires in COVID-19. TCRdb's table, derived via immunoSEQ multiplex PCR, lists solely in-frame clones and lacks some. The sample shows roughly 97,000 clones, approximately 82% of them seen only once. The specimen was peripheral blood. The receptor set was obtained from a man in his 70s with acute or convalescent COVID-19. Both conserved end residues are trimmed from each CDR3. D genes are given only for firm matches. The size field is filled for only some rows; it gives once, few, many or a size class.

cdr3_aa,d_call,clone_size,j_call,v_call
ASSYLVTGSYEQY,.,.,TRBJ2-7,TRBV6-2/TRBV6-3
ASSPRGSGNTIY,.,few,TRBJ1-3,TRBV7-2
ASSSGGDYGYT,.,.,TRBJ1-2,TRBV6-6
ASSPRQGTNEKLF,TRBD1,.,TRBJ1-4,TRBV7-9
ASSWGDSNQPQH,.,.,TRBJ1-5,TRBV7-8
ASSLERVLMF,.,.,TRBJ2-1,TRBV7-2
AVSANVEGPSSYEQY,.,.,TRBJ2-7,TRBV10-3
ASEGPQEGGYT,.,.,TRBJ1-2,TRBV3-1/TRBV3-2
ATSDTGGQPQH,TRBD1,.,TRBJ1-5,TRBV24-1
SASPGLGDTEAF,.,.,TRBJ1-1,TRBV20-1
ASQKVNAEAF,.,.,TRBJ1-1,TRBV2
ASNLLQRGSDTQY,TRBD2,.,TRBJ2-3,TRBV7-8
SGGLAVRLNEQF,TRBD2,.,TRBJ2-1,TRBV29-1
ASSQTGDNQPQH,TRBD1,.,TRBJ1-5,TRBV7-9
AISSGDRENEKLF,.,.,TRBJ1-4,TRBV10-3
ASSVWTGTSNEQF,TRBD1,once,TRBJ2-1,TRBV2
ASNIAGGNYEQY,TRBD2,.,TRBJ2-7,TRBV7-9
ASSLALSSGSAYEQY,TRBD2,.,TRBJ2-7,TRBV5-1
ASSARGLAGGETQY,TRBD2,.,TRBJ2-5,TRBV9
ASSLALADSSYGYT,.,.,TRBJ1-2,TRBV5-5
AWRITKRLRDTQY,.,.,TRBJ2-3,TRBV30
ASSPLLSDGYT,.,once,TRBJ1-2,TRBV11-2
ASSPGTSGYEQY,TRBD2,.,TRBJ2-7,TRBV7-2
ASSYTSEGNTIY,.,.,TRBJ1-3,TRBV6-5
ASFGLMNTEAF,.,.,TRBJ1-1,TRBV25-1
ASSVATGAMNTEAF,TRBD1,.,TRBJ1-1,TRBV9
ASRPSEANTGELF,.,.,TRBJ2-2,TRBV6-5
ASRREGFNQPQH,.,.,TRBJ1-5,TRBV4-2